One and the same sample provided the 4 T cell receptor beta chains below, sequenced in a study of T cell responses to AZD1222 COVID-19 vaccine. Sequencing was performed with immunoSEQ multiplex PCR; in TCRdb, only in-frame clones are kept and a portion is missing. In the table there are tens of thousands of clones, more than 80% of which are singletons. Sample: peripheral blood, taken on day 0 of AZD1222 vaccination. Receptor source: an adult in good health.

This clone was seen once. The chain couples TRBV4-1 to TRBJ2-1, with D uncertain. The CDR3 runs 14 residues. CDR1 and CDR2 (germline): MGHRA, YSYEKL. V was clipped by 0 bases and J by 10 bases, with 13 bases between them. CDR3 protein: CASSQEKLVIEQFF. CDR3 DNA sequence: TGCGCCAGCAGCCAAGAAAAGTTGGTTATCGAGCAGTTCTTC.

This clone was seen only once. CDR3 protein: CASSVVPGTYEQYF. The CDR3, as DNA: TGTGCCAGCAGCGTAGTCCCAGGGACCTACGAGCAGTACTTC. This chain links TRBV9 with TRBJ2-7; possibly TRBD1 for D (5 bases). V was clipped by 0 bases and J by 2 bases, with 9 bases between them. This CDR3 region has 14 residues. Germline values: CDR1 SGDLS, CDR2 YYNGEE.

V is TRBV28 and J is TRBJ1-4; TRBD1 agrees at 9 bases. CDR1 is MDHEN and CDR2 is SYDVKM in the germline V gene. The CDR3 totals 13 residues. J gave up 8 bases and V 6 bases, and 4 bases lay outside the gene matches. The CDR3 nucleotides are TGTGCCAGCAGGGGACAGGGTCGAGAAAAACTGTTTTTT. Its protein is CASRGQGREKLFF.

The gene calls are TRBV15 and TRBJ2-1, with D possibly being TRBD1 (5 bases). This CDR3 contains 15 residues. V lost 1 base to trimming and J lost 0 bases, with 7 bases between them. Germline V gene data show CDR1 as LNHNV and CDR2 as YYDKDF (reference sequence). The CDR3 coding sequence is TGTGCCACCAGCAGAGGGACAACCTCCTACAATGAGCAGTTCTTC. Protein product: CATSRGTTSYNEQFF.